This T cell receptor beta chain was identified in a study of cytomegalovirus exposure and HLA in healthy donors. Study-wide results and caveats: Researchers reported that three CMV-associated chains were confirmed in vitro as CMV antigen-specific. The study recorded 150 to 200 TCR beta chains that were cytomegalovirus-associated. Most TCR sequences were uncommon, yet certain public TCRs appeared in many donors.

Turning to this clone: Its antigen is not identified.

Repertoires were generated with immunoSEQ multiplex PCR, while TCRdb's copy carries only in-frame clones and drops some. The sample includes approximately 150,000 clones, more than 80% of them seen just once. The CDR3 is 15 residues long. V lost 2 bases, J lost 1 base, and 11 bases lay in between. Looked up from germline, CDR1 is SEHNR and CDR2 is FQNEAQ (reference sequence). Sequencing was carried out using PBMCs. This chain uses TRBV7-9 with TRBJ1-1, with a possible D match to TRBD1 (5 bases). The origin of this receptor is a woman aged 18-29 years in good health and CMV-seropositive. The CDR3 DNA sequence: TGTGCCAGCAGCTTAAGGAGTGGACAGAACACTGAAGCTTTCTTT. Its translation: CASSLRSGQNTEAFF. The entire variable domain, with the rest obtained from reference TRBV7-9 and TRBJ1-1, is as follows: DTGVSQNPRHKITKRGQNVTFRCDPISEHNRLYWYRQTLGQGPEFLTYFQNEAQLEKSRLLSDRFSAERPKGSFSTLEIQRTEQGDSAMYLCASSLRSGQNTEAFFGQGTRLTVV.